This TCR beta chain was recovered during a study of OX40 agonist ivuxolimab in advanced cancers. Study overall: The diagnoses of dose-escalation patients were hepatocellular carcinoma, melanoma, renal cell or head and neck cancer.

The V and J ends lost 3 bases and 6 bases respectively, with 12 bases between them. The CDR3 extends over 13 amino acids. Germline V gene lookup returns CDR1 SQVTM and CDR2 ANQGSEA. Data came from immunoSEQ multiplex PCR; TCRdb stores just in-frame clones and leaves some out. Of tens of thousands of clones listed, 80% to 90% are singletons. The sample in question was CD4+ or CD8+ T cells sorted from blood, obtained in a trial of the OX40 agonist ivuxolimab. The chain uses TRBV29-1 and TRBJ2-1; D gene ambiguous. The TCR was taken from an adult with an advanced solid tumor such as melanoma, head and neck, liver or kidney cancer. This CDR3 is CSVEGDLTNEQFF. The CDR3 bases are TGCAGCGTTGAGGGCGATCTAACCAATGAGCAGTTCTTC.